This T cell receptor beta chain was identified during a study of OX40 agonist ivuxolimab in advanced cancers. Study in general: The study gave patients intravenous ivuxolimab at 0.01 to 10 mg/kg every 2 weeks. Patients enrolled in dose escalation were diagnosed with hepatocellular carcinoma, melanoma, renal cell or head and neck cancer. It was permissible to have had prior anti-PD-1, anti-PD-L1 or anti-CTLA-4 therapy, and less than 45% had some. Findings and caveats of the study: The authors did not determine the antigen specificity of the expanded peripheral T cells.

This clone was detected a few times. The antigen remains undetermined. TCRdb's copy holds only in-frame clones and misses some; the assay was immunoSEQ multiplex PCR. Among tens of thousands of clones listed, around 84% were seen once. This CDR3 comprises 13 residues. The V gene's germline CDR1 is MNHEY and CDR2 SVGAGI. The V and J ends lost 5 bases and 2 bases respectively, with 9 bases between them. The sequence derives from an adult with an advanced solid tumor such as melanoma, head and neck, liver or kidney cancer. This chain joins TRBV6-5 and TRBJ1-2; D call uncertain. Source: CD4+ or CD8+ T cells sorted from blood, taken in a trial of the OX40 agonist ivuxolimab. CDR3 in DNA: TGTGCCAGCAGTCACGGGCAGAACTATGGCTACACCTTC. Translated, it gives CASSHGQNYGYTF.